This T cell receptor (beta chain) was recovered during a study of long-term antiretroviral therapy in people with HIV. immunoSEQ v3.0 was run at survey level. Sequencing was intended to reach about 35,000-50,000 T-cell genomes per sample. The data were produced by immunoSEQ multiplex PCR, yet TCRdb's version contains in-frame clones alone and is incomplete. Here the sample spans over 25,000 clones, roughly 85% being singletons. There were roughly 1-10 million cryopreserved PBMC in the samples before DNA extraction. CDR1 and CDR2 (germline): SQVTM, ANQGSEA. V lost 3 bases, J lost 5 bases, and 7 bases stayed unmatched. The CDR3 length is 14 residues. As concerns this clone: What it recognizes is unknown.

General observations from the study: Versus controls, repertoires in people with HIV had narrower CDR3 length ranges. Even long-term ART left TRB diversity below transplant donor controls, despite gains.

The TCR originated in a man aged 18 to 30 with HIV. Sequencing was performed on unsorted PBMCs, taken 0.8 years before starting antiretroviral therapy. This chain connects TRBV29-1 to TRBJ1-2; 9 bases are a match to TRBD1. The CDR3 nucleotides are TGCAGCGTTGAGACAGGGACAGGGTTTTATGGCTACACCTTC. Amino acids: CSVETGTGFYGYTF.